The T cell receptor (beta chain) described here comes from a study of blood T cell repertoires in COVID-19. Those enrolled, adults aged 18 to 89 years, came from 20 to 25 US areas. Germline-derived CDR1 and CDR2 are ENHRY and SYGVKD. This CDR3 region has 15 residues. V shed 4 bases, J shed 2 bases, and the junction held 6 bases outside the gene matches. Sequencing was performed with immunoSEQ multiplex PCR; in TCRdb, only in-frame clones are kept and a portion is missing. The table has over 350,000 clones, nearly 90% seen once. V is TRBV10-3 and J is TRBJ2-7; 9 nucleotides align to TRBD2. The sequencing input was PBMCs or T cells enriched from blood (not recorded which). The source of this sequence is a woman aged 18-29 years with acute COVID-19. The CDR3 region has the DNA TGTGCCATCAGTGTCCGACTAGCGGAGACCTACGAGCAGTACTTC. It yields the protein CAISVRLAETYEQYF.